A single T cell receptor (beta chain) is shown here with its context. The sample comes from a study of blood T cell repertoires in COVID-19. Measured with immunoSEQ multiplex PCR; TCRdb has only the in-frame clones, and not every one. Seen here are roughly 440,000 clones, approximately 88% observed once, and the top ten hold roughly 13%. Trimming removed 5 bases at V and 6 bases at J, with 20 bases between. Germline V lookup: CDR1 MDHEN, CDR2 SYDVKM. This CDR3 has 15 amino acids. This TCR was sampled from a woman in her fifties or sixties with COVID-19, enrolled during active disease. Sequencing was done on a sample of peripheral blood. The V gene is TRBV28, the J gene TRBJ2-7; weak D call: TRBD1 (6 bases). CDR3 protein: CASSPRPGALGEQYF. The CDR3 DNA sequence: TGTGCCAGCAGTCCTAGACCAGGGGCCTTGGGCGAGCAGTACTTC.